The sequence of this TCR beta chain was determined in a study of tumor and adjacent non-tumor tissue in lung cancer. Across the study: Some 4.2 million productive TCRbeta reads were obtained per sample on average.

The library came from three nested PCR rounds adapted from ARM-PCR protocols. TCRdb reprocessed the multiplex PCR reads with MiXCR, giving one entry per CDR3 protein. This sample has 40,000 to 55,000 distinct CDR3 sequences, with 70% to 80% found just once. The template was RNA from unsorted bulk tissue. This non-tumor lung sample came from over 3 cm beyond the tumor edge. This CDR3 is 16 amino acids long. Per the germline V gene, CDR1 is SQVTM and CDR2 is ANQGSEA. Notes on this clonotype: Germline and junction disagree at one end, which may indicate a read error.

The TCR comes from a woman in her fifties or sixties with non-small cell lung cancer. The chain is built from TRBV29-1 and TRBJ1-2; D not resolved. Sequencing input: distant non-tumor lung tissue. CDR3 sequence (DNA): TGTGGCGTTGAAGACTCCGTCCTGGGAGTAGCGGGTGGCTACACCTTC. Translated, it gives CGVEDSVLGVAGGYTF.